One and the same sample provided the 16 T cell receptor beta chains below, sequenced in a study of TIL therapy for anti-PD-1-resistant metastatic lung cancer. The time point was: pre-treatment sample, taken before nivolumab and TIL therapy. Sequencing used immunoSEQ v3. Assay: immunoSEQ multiplex PCR; the TCRdb copy retains only in-frame clones and omits some. The table has 50,000 to 65,000 clones, more than 80% seen once. Sequenced material: blood, taken at baseline. These receptors came from a person aged 25 to 85 with non-small cell lung cancer.

As DNA, the CDR3 is TGTGCCAGCAGTACCCCTCCCGGGGGTCCCAATGAAAAACTGTTTTTT. It translates to CASSTPPGGPNEKLFF. The chain combines TRBV28 with TRBJ1-4; D possibly corresponds to TRBD1 (5 bases). V dropped 5 bases and J dropped 5 bases, with 18 bases sitting between them. This CDR3 region has 16 residues. From germline, CDR1 is MDHEN and CDR2 SYDVKM.

This rearrangement joins TRBV19 to TRBJ2-5, with TRBD1 as a possible D gene (6 bases). The V gene's germline CDR1 is LNHDA and CDR2 SQIVND (reference sequence). Trimming stripped 4 bases from V and 2 bases from J, with 11 bases between. CDR3 length equals 14 residues. The CDR3 sequence is CASSTPDRQETQYF. CDR3 DNA: TGTGCCAGTAGTACCCCAGACAGGCAAGAGACCCAGTACTTC.

This clone was found a few times. At one end, the junction sequence differs from germline, possibly due to a read error. The chain carries TRBV7-7 and TRBJ1-6, with a weak D call TRBD1 (5 bases). CDR1 is SSHAT and CDR2 is FNYEAQ in the germline V gene (reference sequence). The CDR3 contains 17 residues. CDR3 bases: TGTGCTAGCAGCCACCATGGGGGTAGCTCCTATAATTCACCCCTCCACTTT. Its translation: CASSHHGGSSYNSPLHF.

J is TRBJ2-6 and V is TRBV2; D not resolved. In germline, CDR1 is SNHLY, CDR2 FYNNEI. The CDR3 has 15 residues. V was trimmed by 4 bases and J by 3 bases, leaving 10 bases between them. The CDR3 DNA reads TGTGCCAGCAGTGTGTTAACAGATGGGGCCAACGTCCTGACTTTC. It yields the protein CASSVLTDGANVLTF. The full variable domain, completed using reference TRBV2 and TRBJ2-6, is EPEVTQTPSHQVTQMGQEVILRCVPISNHLYFYWYRQILGQKVEFLVSFYNNEISEKSEIFDDQFSVERPDGSNFTLKIRSTKLEDSAMYFCASSVLTDGANVLTFGAGSRLTVL.

This clone came up a few times. The chain carries TRBV7-8 and TRBJ2-7, with D perhaps TRBD2 (7 bases). V was cut by 1 base and J by 3 bases, with 19 bases left in between. Germline values: CDR1 SGHVS, CDR2 FQNEAQ. The CDR3 loop spans 17 amino acids. The CDR3 nucleotides are TGTGCCAGCAGCTTAGGAGTGTTGCGGGGGCCCCTCTACGAGCAGTACTTC. Amino acid sequence: CASSLGVLRGPLYEQYF. Based on the CDR3 plus reference TRBV7-8 and TRBJ2-7, the full variable domain is GAGVSQSPRYKVAKRGQDVALRCDPISGHVSLFWYQQALGQGPEFLTYFQNEAQLDKSGLPSDRFFAERPEGSVSTLKIQRTQQEDSAVYLCASSLGVLRGPLYEQYFGPGTRLTVT.

This chain uses TRBV4-1 with TRBJ2-3; D assignment may be TRBD1 or TRBD2 (5 bases each). Deletions cut 1 base from V and 2 bases from J, with 10 bases between. Per germline, CDR1 MGHRA and CDR2 YSYEKL. The CDR3 loop spans 15 amino acids. The CDR3 region has the DNA TGCGCCAGCAGCCAAGGGTGGGGGACCACAGATACGCAGTATTTT. Translation gives CASSQGWGTTDTQYF.

The genes are TRBV11-2 and TRBJ2-7; 9 bases are a match to TRBD1. Germline V CDR1 and CDR2: SGHAT, FQNNGV. The CDR3 is made up of 15 amino acids. V dropped 2 bases and J dropped 3; count of bases not matched to a gene: 5. Here the CDR3 DNA reads TGTGCCAGCAGCTTAAGGGGACAGGGAAACTACGAGCAGTACTTC. It encodes CASSLRGQGNYEQYF.

Only a few counts were recorded for this clone. This chain joins TRBV10-1 and TRBJ2-1, with D possibly matching TRBD1 (5 bases). CDR3 length equals 15 residues. Deletions cut 0 bases from V and 9 bases from J, with 15 bases between. Germline CDR1 is WNHNN and CDR2 is SYGVQD (reference sequence). The CDR3 reads CASSESGARGREQFF. For the CDR3, the DNA is TGCGCCAGCAGTGAGTCAGGGGCGCGTGGGCGTGAGCAGTTCTTC.

The gene calls are TRBV4-1 and TRBJ2-3; a weak D match, TRBD1 (5 bases). The CDR3 totals 16 residues. V lost 8 bases to trimming and J lost 5 bases, with 23 bases between them. Germline CDR1 and CDR2: MGHRA and YSYEKL. The CDR3 DNA reads TGCGCCAGCTTACCACAAATGGGCAGGGTTATAGATACGCAGTATTTT. Translating gives CASLPQMGRVIDTQYF.

V gene TRBV11-2 combines with J gene TRBJ1-1, with 11 nucleotides matching TRBD1. The germline CDR1 and CDR2 sequences are SGHAT and FQNNGV. Germline trimming cut 5 bases from V and 11 bases from J; bases unmatched to any gene: 10. The CDR3 sequence is 14 residues long. CDR3 amino acids: CASSPRTGGGSAFF. CDR3 coding DNA: TGTGCCAGCAGCCCAAGGACAGGGGGCGGATCGGCTTTCTTT.

The chain uses TRBV29-1 and TRBJ1-2; 7 bases line up with TRBD1. The CDR3 covers 13 residues. The V gene's germline CDR1 is SQVTM and CDR2 ANQGSEA. V shed 5 bases and J 5 bases; nucleotides not matched to a gene: 8. This CDR3 reads CSVSGTDVYGYTF. CDR3 nucleotides: TGCAGCGTTTCCGGGACAGATGTTTATGGCTACACCTTC.

The V call is TRBV24-1, the J call TRBJ2-1, with D hard to call. Germline CDR1 is KGHDR and CDR2 is SFDVKD. This CDR3 region has 12 residues. The V and J ends lost 5 bases and 8 bases respectively, with 9 bases between them. CDR3 in DNA: TGTGCCACCAGTGGAGATTTGGATGAGCAGTTCTTC. Translating it yields CATSGDLDEQFF.

Here the CDR3 DNA reads TGTGCCAGCGAGGGCTCCCCGAACTACGAGCAGTACTTC. Protein sequence: CASEGSPNYEQYF. The rearrangement uses TRBV28 and TRBJ2-7; D might be TRBD2 (5 bases). The CDR3 runs to 13 residues. V shed 8 bases and J shed 3 bases, with 14 bases lying between them. CDR1 is MDHEN, CDR2 SYDVKM, per germline.

The V gene is TRBV18, the J gene TRBJ2-7; perhaps TRBD2 as D (6 bases). From germline, CDR1 is KGHSH and CDR2 LQKENI. Trimming pared 3 bases from V and 2 bases from J, leaving 11 bases between. This CDR3 region has 14 residues. The CDR3 DNA follows: TGTGCCAGCTCACCTGCGGGGATTCCCTACGAGCAGTACTTC. It is translated as CASSPAGIPYEQYF.

The V and J genes are TRBV6-5 and TRBJ2-7; maybe TRBD1 (6 bases). The CDR3 is 12 residues long. CDR1 is MNHEY, CDR2 SVGAGI, per germline. Trimming removed 7 bases from V and 2 bases from J, with 9 bases in between. CDR3 nucleotide sequence: TGTGCCAGCAAACAGGGAACCTACGAGCAGTACTTC. Residues: CASKQGTYEQYF.

V gene TRBV18 combines with J gene TRBJ2-7; D perhaps matches TRBD2 (6 bases). CDR1 KGHSH and CDR2 LQKENI come from the germline V gene. The CDR3 is 14 amino acids. V was clipped by 0 bases and J by 2 bases, with 8 bases between them. The chain's CDR3 is CASSPPGGAYEQYF. Written as DNA, the CDR3 is TGTGCCAGCTCACCACCGGGGGGAGCCTACGAGCAGTACTTC.